Listed below are T cell receptor beta chains from one sample, sequenced in a study of blood T cell repertoires in COVID-19. TCRdb keeps only in-frame clones here, not all; method: immunoSEQ multiplex PCR. Counted here are 110,000 to 150,000 clones, around 89% occurring once; the ten biggest clones make up 2.5% to 3%. Sample: peripheral blood. Receptor source: a man in his 60s with active or convalescent COVID-19. Each CDR3 is given with its conserved first and last residue. The D gene is left open where the match is weak. Where a row states a size, it is once, few, many or the class of an expanded clone; other rows omit it.

>TRBJ2-1|TRBV27|-|once
TGTGCCAGCAGCATCTATAGCGGCGAGCAGTTCTTC
CASSIYSGEQFF
>TRBJ1-2|TRBV28|-|-
TGTGCCAGCAGTTTAAGGACACCAGACTATGGCTACACCTTC
CASSLRTPDYGYTF
>TRBJ1-2|TRBV2|TRBD1|-
TGTGCCAGCAGTGGAACAGGGGGCGATGGCTACACCTTC
CASSGTGGDGYTF
>TRBJ1-1|TRBV19|-|-
TGTGCCAGTAGTACGCGCGGGGGAAATGAAGCTTTCTTT
CASSTRGGNEAFF
>TRBJ1-2|TRBV19|TRBD1|-
TGTGCCAGTAGTATAGATCTGGGACAGGGTTATGGCTACACCTTC
CASSIDLGQGYGYTF
>TRBJ1-1|TRBV18|-|-
TGTGCCAGCTTAGGGCTCAGGGAGAACACTGAAGCTTTCTTT
CASLGLRENTEAFF
>TRBJ2-7|TRBV29-1|TRBD1|-
TGCAGCGTTGGCGGGACAGGGGACGAGCAGTACTTC
CSVGGTGDEQYF
>TRBJ2-5|TRBV7-2|-|-
TGTGCCAGCAGCTTAGGGGCAGGGGGGCCGGGGGAGACCCAGTACTTC
CASSLGAGGPGETQYF
>TRBJ1-5|TRBV4-1|-|-
TGCGCCAGCAGCCCCGTGGGGTTGGCGGGGTGGGGAGAACAGCCCCAGCATTTT
CASSPVGLAGWGEQPQHF
>TRBJ2-4|TRBV21-1|-|-
TGTGCCAGCAGCAAAGCCGTGGGACAGGGAAAGAGCATTCAGTACTTC
CASSKAVGQGKSIQYF
>TRBJ1-1|TRBV11-2|-|-
TGTGCCAGCAGGGGGGGTCTCATTCCTGAAGCTTTCTTT
CASRGGLIPEAFF
>TRBJ1-4|TRBV5-1|-|-
TGCGCCAGCAGCGCGACAGGATCAACTAATGAAAAACTGTTTTTT
CASSATGSTNEKLFF
>TRBJ1-2|TRBV20-1|TRBD1|-
TGCAGTGCTAGTGGGGGGGACAGTACTTATGGCTACACCTTC
CSASGGDSTYGYTF
>TRBJ1-2|TRBV25-1|-|-
TGTGCCAGCAGAGCGCCGGTCTCGGGCTACACCTTC
CASRAPVSGYTF
>TRBJ2-7|TRBV7-2|-|-
TGTGCCAGCAGCACCTCGGGGAGGGGGGTGGAGCAGTACTTC
CASSTSGRGVEQYF
>TRBJ2-5|TRBV9|TRBD2|-
TGTGCCAGCAGCGTCGCGGGAGCTGGGCGAGAGACCCAGTACTTC
CASSVAGAGRETQYF
>TRBJ1-3|TRBV29-1|-|-
TGCAGCGTTCGACCAGGGGCATATGGAAACACCATATATTTT
CSVRPGAYGNTIYF
>TRBJ2-6|TRBV11-2|-|-
TGTGCCAGCAGCTTAACAGCTGGGGCCAACGTCCTGACTTTC
CASSLTAGANVLTF
>TRBJ2-6|TRBV6-4|-|-
TGTGCCAGCAGTGAGGGGAGTTCTGGGGCCAACGTCCTGACTTTC
CASSEGSSGANVLTF
>TRBJ2-5|TRBV7-2|-|-
TGTGCCAGCAGCCGGTACCAAGAGACCCAGTACTTC
CASSRYQETQYF
>TRBJ1-4|TRBV6-5|-|once
TGTGCCAGTGGGGCGACAACTAATGAAAAACTGTTTTTT
CASGATTNEKLFF
>TRBJ1-5|TRBV20-1|TRBD1|few
TGCAGTGCTAGTCAGGGGGGTCGCAATCAGCCCCAGCATTTT
CSASQGGRNQPQHF
>TRBJ1-4|TRBV6-5|TRBD1|few
TGTGCCAGCAGTTACTTGGGACAGAATGAAAAACTGTTTTTT
CASSYLGQNEKLFF
>TRBJ1-2|TRBV19|-|few
TGTGCCAGTAGTATAGGAAGGGGTTCCGTCTATGGCTACACCTTC
CASSIGRGSVYGYTF
>TRBJ2-3|TRBV6-6|-|-
TGTGCCAGCAGTTTTCAGACTAGTTCAGATACGCAGTATTTT
CASSFQTSSDTQYF
>TRBJ1-6|TRBV6-4|TRBD1|-
TGTGCCAGCAGCACGGGACAGCGGCTATCACCCCTCCACTTT
CASSTGQRLSPLHF
>TRBJ1-1|TRBV10-3|TRBD1|-
TGTGCCATCATGGACAGGGTGGACACTGAAGCTTTCTTT
CAIMDRVDTEAFF
>TRBJ1-1|TRBV2|-|-
TGTGCCAGCATACTACGGATGAACACTGAAGCTTTCTTT
CASILRMNTEAFF
>TRBJ1-4|TRBV5-6|-|-
TGTGCCAGCACCTTGCAGGACATACAAACCGAAAAACTGTTTTTT
CASTLQDIQTEKLFF
>TRBJ2-2|TRBV19|TRBD2|few
TGTGCCAGTAGAGCGGGAGTAAACACCGGGGAGCTGTTTTTT
CASRAGVNTGELFF
>TRBJ1-1|TRBV9|-|once
TGTGCCAGCAGCGTAGGGGGGGACACTGAAGCTTTCTTT
CASSVGGDTEAFF
>TRBJ1-2|TRBV5-1|-|-
TGCGCCATCAATGCCCACCGAGGGTTAAAGTGGGATGGCTACACCTTC
CAINAHRGLKWDGYTF
>TRBJ2-2|TRBV24-1|TRBD1|-
TGTGCCACCAGTCTACCGGCGCAGGGGGCGAGCGGGGAGCTGTTTTTT
CATSLPAQGASGELFF
>TRBJ2-7|TRBV5-1|TRBD1|-
TGCGCCAGCAGCTTGGTTGACAGGGTGACCGAGCAGTACTTC
CASSLVDRVTEQYF
>TRBJ1-5|TRBV2|TRBD1|once
TGTGCCAGCAGAGCGACAGGGGGCTTACAGCCCCAGCATTTT
CASRATGGLQPQHF
>TRBJ1-2|TRBV25-1|-|-
TGTGCCAGCAGTCAGAGGTCTAACTATGGCTACACCTTC
CASSQRSNYGYTF
>TRBJ2-1|TRBV7-2|TRBD2|-
TGTGCCAGCAGCTCTAGCGGGAGGACCAATGAGCAGTTCTTC
CASSSSGRTNEQFF
>TRBJ2-7|TRBV9|TRBD1|-
TGTGCCAGCAGCGTAGACTTGGGACAGGGAACCTACGAGCAGTACTTC
CASSVDLGQGTYEQYF
>TRBJ1-6|TRBV16|-|-
TGTGCCAGCAGCCAATCCGGAGGGCAGACTTCACCCCTCCACTTT
CASSQSGGQTSPLHF
>TRBJ2-1|TRBV19|TRBD1|-
TGTGCCAGTAGTATACGGACAGGGCGGAATGAGCAGTTCTTC
CASSIRTGRNEQFF
>TRBJ2-3|TRBV7-2|-|-
TGTGCCAGCAGCTTCCGACAGGTTGGGAGCACAGATACGCAGTATTTT
CASSFRQVGSTDTQYF
>TRBJ1-1|TRBV13|TRBD1|-
TGTGCCAGCAGAGCCCCAGGGGGCACTGAAGCTTTCTTT
CASRAPGGTEAFF
>TRBJ1-3|TRBV19|TRBD1|-
TGTGCCAGTAGTGGGACAGGCCAATACTCTGGAAACACCATATATTTT
CASSGTGQYSGNTIYF
>TRBJ1-5|TRBV28|-|-
TGTGCCATCAACACTAGCAATCAGCCCCAGCATTTT
CAINTSNQPQHF
>TRBJ2-3|TRBV7-3|TRBD2|-
TGTGCCAGCAGCTTAAGAGTCGCGGGTGCTAGCGGGGGAGGCCGGCGCACAGATACGCAGTATTTT
CASSLRVAGASGGGRRTDTQYF
>TRBJ1-2|TRBV19|TRBD1|-
TGTGCCAGTAGTATCCCCGGGGGACAGGGGGCGTATGGCTACACCTTC
CASSIPGGQGAYGYTF
>TRBJ2-7|TRBV5-1|-|-
TGCGCCAGCAGCTTGGTCCCCGGAGGCGAGCAGTACTTC
CASSLVPGGEQYF
>TRBJ2-2|TRBV28|-|once
TGTGCCAGCAGTTCCGGCGACGGGAACACGGCCGGGGAGCTGTTTTTT
CASSSGDGNTAGELFF
>TRBJ1-3|TRBV28|-|-
TGTGCCAGCAGTCCACCGCCGCGCCCGAGCTCTGGAAACACCATATATTTT
CASSPPPRPSSGNTIYF
>TRBJ2-7|TRBV19|TRBD2|-
TGTGCCAGTAGTCGGACTAGCGGGATCTCCTACGAGCAGTACTTC
CASSRTSGISYEQYF
>TRBJ2-3|TRBV7-2|TRBD1|-
TGTGCCAGCACCGCCGGACAGGGAAGAGATACGCAGTATTTT
CASTAGQGRDTQYF